Below, one TCR beta chain is given with its context. The antigen is not known. The germline gene is not matched at one end of the junction; a read error may be the cause. Individual cDNA molecules in this library carried unique molecular identifiers. Original analysis: The number of TCRs in each sample had a median of approximately 95,000 and spanned about 23,224 to 700,000. TCRdb reanalysed the RACE reads using MiXCR and keeps one entry per CDR3 protein. The V and J calls were determined by TCRdb, not by the authors. The sample shows 95,000 to 150,000 distinct CDR3 sequences, approximately 13% of them seen only once. The data were taken from a study of human T cells and chemical hapten exposure. Regarding the study as a whole: Donor immune responses may differ from healthy people's, since all donors had alopecia. Versus controls, expanded TCRs had significantly more large CDR3 similarity clusters.

The germline gives CDR1 MNHEY, CDR2 SVGEGT. This CDR3 contains 14 residues. Time point here: pre-sensitization, week 0. The treatment denotes: therapeutic diphenylcyclopropenone sensitization with weekly scalp DPC. This TCR was sampled from a woman under 30 with alopecia areata. Some clones in this sample may be carry-over from other donors' samples. Sequencing was performed on whole blood, taken in connection with sensitization to the hapten diphenylcyclopropenone (DPC). This chain links TRBV6-2 or TRBV6-3 with TRBJ2-1; tentative D call: TRBD2 (6 bases). The CDR3 loop is CANSHRFGGIEQFF. In nucleotides, the CDR3 is TGTGCCAACAGTCATCGTTTCGGGGGAATTGAGCAGTTCTTC.